This T cell receptor beta chain came from a study of T cell repertoires in cytomegalovirus infection (dated by TCRdb to between 2018 and 2021). As for the study more broadly: Donor HLA type was relevant to the analysis, because carriage of CMV infection together with the matching HLA type was indicated by public TCR beta signatures. Overall study outcomes, separate from this receptor: In both this cohort and an independent roughly 330-donor cohort, the cumulative frequency of public TCR beta family members distinguished carriers of CMV infection plus the relevant HLA type. The ex vivo response was dominated by HLA-C-restricted CMV-specific TCR beta clonotypes, and the single most frequent clonotype in two of eight donors was supplied by these HLA-C-restricted clonotypes.

This clonotype was recorded a few times. The antigen this receptor binds is unknown. Nothing much larger sits one base from this clone, and base qualities are not available. Sequencing was carried out with an Illumina HiSeq 1500. TCRdb reran the public reads through fastp at Q25 and MiXCR, keeping productive beta chains. Records with the same CDR3 protein are collapsed into one entry carrying the most frequent genes and DNA. This sample gives around 550,000 distinct CDR3 sequences in total; about 25% of them show up just once. The top ten clonotypes cover approximately 13% of the sample. This receptor was identified in a human donor in good health (CMV status not recorded). Some clones in this sample may be carry-over from other donors' samples. The material sequenced was PBMCs.

The bases read TGTGCCAGTAGTCTTAACAGGGATTACACTGAAGCTTTCTTT. Translation gives CASSLNRDYTEAFF. The chain is made from TRBV19 and TRBJ1-1; a tentative D call is TRBD1 (6 bases match). V lost 5 bases and J lost 3 bases; the stretch between them is 13 bases long. The germline V gene encodes CDR1 LNHDA and CDR2 SQIVND (reference sequence). From cysteine to phenylalanine, the CDR3 is 14 amino acids long. The entry retains the CDR3 DNA only, 42 bases that are in frame from base 1.